This T cell receptor (beta chain) stems from a study of metastatic and nonmetastatic thyroid tumors. Study-level points and caveats: The reported finding was significantly higher TCR beta diversity in malignant thyroid tumors relative to benign nodules, in blood and tumor.

All patients were untreated before thyroid surgery. TCRdb called clones again from the PCR reads with MiXCR. Here the sample spans some 84,000 clones, around 9.1% being singletons. At least ten counts were recorded for this clone. Its matching antigen is unknown. The V gene lost 7 bases and the J gene lost 0 bases, with 13 bases spanning the gap. The CDR3 runs to 14 residues. The sample consisted of blood. The clonotype comes from a female donor with papillary thyroid cancer or a benign thyroid nodule (not recorded which). Some clones in this sample may be carry-over from other donors' samples. The chain uses TRBV12-3 or TRBV12-4 and TRBJ2-7; no firm D call. CDR3 in amino acids: CASKRGRSSYEQYF. The CDR3 DNA sequence: TGTGCCAGCAAACGCGGAAGGAGCTCCTACGAGCAGTACTTC.